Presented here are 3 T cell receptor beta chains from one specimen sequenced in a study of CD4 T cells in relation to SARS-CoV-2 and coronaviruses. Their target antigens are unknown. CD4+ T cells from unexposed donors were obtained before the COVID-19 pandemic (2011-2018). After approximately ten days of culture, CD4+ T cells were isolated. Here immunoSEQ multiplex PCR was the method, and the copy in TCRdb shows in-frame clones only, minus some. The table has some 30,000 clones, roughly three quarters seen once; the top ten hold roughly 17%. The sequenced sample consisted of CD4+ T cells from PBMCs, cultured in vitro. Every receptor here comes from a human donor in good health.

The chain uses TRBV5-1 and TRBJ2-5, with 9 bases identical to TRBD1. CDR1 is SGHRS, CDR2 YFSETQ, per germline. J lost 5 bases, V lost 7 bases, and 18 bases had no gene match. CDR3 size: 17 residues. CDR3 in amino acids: CASRKNRGRDLGETQYF. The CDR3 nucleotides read TGCGCCAGCCGTAAGAACAGGGGGCGCGACCTTGGGGAGACCCAGTACTTC.

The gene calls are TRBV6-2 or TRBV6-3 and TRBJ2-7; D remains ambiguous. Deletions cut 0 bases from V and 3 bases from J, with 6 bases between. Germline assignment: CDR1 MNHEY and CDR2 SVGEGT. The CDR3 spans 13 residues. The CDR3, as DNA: TGTGCCAGCAGTTACTCAGCCAACTACGAGCAGTACTTC. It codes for CASSYSANYEQYF.

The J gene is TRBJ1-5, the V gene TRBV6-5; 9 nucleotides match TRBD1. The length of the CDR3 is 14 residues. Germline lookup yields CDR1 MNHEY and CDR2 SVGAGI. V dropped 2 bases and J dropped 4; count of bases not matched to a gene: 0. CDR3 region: CASSYDRGNQPQHF. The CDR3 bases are TGTGCCAGCAGTTACGACAGGGGGAATCAGCCCCAGCATTTT.